This T cell receptor (beta chain) was identified during a study of cytomegalovirus exposure and HLA in healthy donors. Vbeta (60) and Jbeta (13) primers were used in the PCR. TCRdb's copy holds only in-frame clones and misses some; the assay was immunoSEQ multiplex PCR. The sample consists of 150,000 to 200,000 clones, around 80% of them appearing once. The length of the CDR3 is 15 residues. Germline V gene data show CDR1 as SGHDN and CDR2 as FVKESK. The ends lost 4 bases at V and 3 bases at J; junction bases unmatched: 6. The material sequenced was PBMCs. The genes are TRBV14 and TRBJ2-1, with TRBD1 identical over 7 bases. This clonotype was sampled from a woman aged 45-59 years in good health and CMV-seropositive. The CDR3 bases are TGTGCCAGCAGCCCGACAGGGACCTACTACAATGAGCAGTTCTTC. Amino acids: CASSPTGTYYNEQFF.